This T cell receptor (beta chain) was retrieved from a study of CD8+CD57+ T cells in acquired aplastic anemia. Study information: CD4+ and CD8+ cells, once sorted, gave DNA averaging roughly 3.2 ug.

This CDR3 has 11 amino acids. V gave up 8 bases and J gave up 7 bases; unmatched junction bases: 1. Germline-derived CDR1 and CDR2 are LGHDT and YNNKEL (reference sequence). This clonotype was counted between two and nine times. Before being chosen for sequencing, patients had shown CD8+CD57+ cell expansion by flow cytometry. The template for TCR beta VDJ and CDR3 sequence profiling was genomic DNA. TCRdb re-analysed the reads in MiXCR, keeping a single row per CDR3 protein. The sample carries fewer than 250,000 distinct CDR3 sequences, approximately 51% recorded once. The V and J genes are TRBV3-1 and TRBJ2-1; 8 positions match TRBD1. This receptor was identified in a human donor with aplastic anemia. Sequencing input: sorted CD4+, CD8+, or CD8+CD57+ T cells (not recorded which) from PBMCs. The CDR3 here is CASGQGNEQFF. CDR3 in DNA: TGTGCCAGCGGACAGGGTAATGAGCAGTTCTTC.